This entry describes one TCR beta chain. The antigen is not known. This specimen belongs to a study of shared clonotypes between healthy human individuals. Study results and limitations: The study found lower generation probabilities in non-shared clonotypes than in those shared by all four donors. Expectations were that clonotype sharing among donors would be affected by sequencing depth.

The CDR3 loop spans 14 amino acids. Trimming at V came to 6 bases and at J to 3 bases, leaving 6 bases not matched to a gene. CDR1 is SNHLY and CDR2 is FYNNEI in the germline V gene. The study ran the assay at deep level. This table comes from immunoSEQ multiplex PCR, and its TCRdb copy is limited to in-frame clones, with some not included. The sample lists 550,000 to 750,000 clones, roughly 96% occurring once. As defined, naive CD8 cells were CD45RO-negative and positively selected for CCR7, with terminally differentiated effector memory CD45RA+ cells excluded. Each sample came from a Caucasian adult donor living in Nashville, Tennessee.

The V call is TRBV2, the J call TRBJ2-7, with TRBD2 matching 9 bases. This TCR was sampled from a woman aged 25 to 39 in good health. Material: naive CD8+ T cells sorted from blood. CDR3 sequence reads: CASRKTSGFYEQYF. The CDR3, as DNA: TGTGCCAGCAGAAAGACTAGCGGATTCTACGAGCAGTACTTC. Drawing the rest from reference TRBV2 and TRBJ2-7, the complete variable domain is EPEVTQTPSHQVTQMGQEVILRCVPISNHLYFYWYRQILGQKVEFLVSFYNNEISEKSEIFDDQFSVERPDGSNFTLKIRSTKLEDSAMYFCASRKTSGFYEQYFGPGTRLTVT.